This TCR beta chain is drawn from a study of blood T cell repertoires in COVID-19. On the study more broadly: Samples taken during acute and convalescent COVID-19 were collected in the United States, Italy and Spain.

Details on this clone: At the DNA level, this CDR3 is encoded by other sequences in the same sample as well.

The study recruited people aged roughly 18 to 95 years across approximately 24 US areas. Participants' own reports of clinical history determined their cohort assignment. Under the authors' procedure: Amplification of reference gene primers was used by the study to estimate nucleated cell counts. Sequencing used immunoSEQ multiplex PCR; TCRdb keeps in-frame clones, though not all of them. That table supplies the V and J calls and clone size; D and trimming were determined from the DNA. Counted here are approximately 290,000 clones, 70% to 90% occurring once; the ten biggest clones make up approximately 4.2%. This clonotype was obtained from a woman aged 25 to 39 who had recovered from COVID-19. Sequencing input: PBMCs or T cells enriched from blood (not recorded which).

The CDR3 coding sequence is TGCAGCGTTGACCGGTCCAACACTGAAGCTTTCTTT. It encodes CSVDRSNTEAFF. This rearrangement joins TRBV29-1 to TRBJ1-1; D not resolved. Trimming left V 3 bases short and J 2 bases short, with 7 bases between. This CDR3 is 12 amino acids long. The germline gives CDR1 SQVTM, CDR2 ANQGSEA.